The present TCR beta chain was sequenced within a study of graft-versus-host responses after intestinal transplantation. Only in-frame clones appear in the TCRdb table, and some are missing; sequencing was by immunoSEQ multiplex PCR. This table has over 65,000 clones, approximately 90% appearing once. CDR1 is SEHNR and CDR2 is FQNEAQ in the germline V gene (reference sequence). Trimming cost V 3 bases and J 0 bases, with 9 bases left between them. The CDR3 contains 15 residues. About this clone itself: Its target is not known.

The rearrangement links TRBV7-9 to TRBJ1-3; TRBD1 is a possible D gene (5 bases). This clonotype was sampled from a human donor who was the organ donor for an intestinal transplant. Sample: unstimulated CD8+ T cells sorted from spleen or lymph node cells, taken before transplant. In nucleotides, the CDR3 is TGTGCCAGCAGCTTTGACAGTTTCTCTGGAAACACCATATATTTT. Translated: CASSFDSFSGNTIYF.